The rows below give T cell receptor beta chains drawn from one sample of a study of identical twins. Using its own MiXCR run on the 5' RACE reads, TCRdb lists one record per CDR3 protein. Of 640,000 or so distinct CDR3 sequences detected, around 6.1% appear once; the ten largest clones hold about 2%. Sequencing was carried out using naive T cells sorted from blood. The receptors stem from a man younger than 35 in good health. Each CDR3 is given with its conserved first and last residue. The order of the fields is clone size, D gene, V gene, J gene, CDR3 DNA, CDR3 protein. D genes are given only for firm matches. Size tells how often a clone was seen (once, few, many) or the class of an expanded clone, and some rows leave it out.

>-|-|TRBV11-2|TRBJ2-5
TGTGCCAGCAGTCGGGTGGAGGGGAGAGGGACCCAGTACTTC
CASSRVEGRGTQYF
>many|TRBD1|TRBV29-1|TRBJ2-1
TGCAGCGTTGACAGGACAGGGGGATTCAATGAGCAGTTCTTC
CSVDRTGGFNEQFF
>few|-|TRBV19|TRBJ2-2
TGTGCCAGTAGTATAGAGGGGGGACACCCGAACACCGGGGAGCTGTTTTTT
CASSIEGGHPNTGELFF
>many|-|TRBV4-3|TRBJ2-7
TGCGCCAGCAGCCAAGATCGGTTCGGGGCCTTCTACGAGCAGTACTTC
CASSQDRFGAFYEQYF
>many|-|TRBV29-1|TRBJ2-1
TGCAGCGCATATACAGCTTACAATGAGCAGTTCTTC
CSAYTAYNEQFF
>-|TRBD1|TRBV4-1|TRBJ1-1
TGCGCCAGCAGCCAAGGGACAGGAATGAACACTGAAGCTTTCTTT
CASSQGTGMNTEAFF
>-|-|TRBV11-2|TRBJ2-1
TGTGCCAGCAGCTTGGGGGCCGGGGGCTACAATGAGCAGTTCTTC
CASSLGAGGYNEQFF
>-|-|TRBV7-2|TRBJ1-1
TGTGCCAGCAGCTTAGCACAGATGAACACTGAAGCTTTCTTT
CASSLAQMNTEAFF
>many|TRBD1|TRBV5-6|TRBJ2-5
TGTGCCAGCAGCTTTCGACAGGGGGTCTCAGAGACCCAGTACTTC
CASSFRQGVSETQYF
>many|-|TRBV6-1|TRBJ2-5
TGTGCCAGCAGCCTGTCGGGGTCCGCCAGAGAGACCCAGTACTTC
CASSLSGSARETQYF
>many|-|TRBV20-1|TRBJ2-4
TGCAGTGCGGAGCGAAAAAACATTCAGTACTTC
CSAERKNIQYF
>-|-|TRBV29-1|TRBJ2-2
TGCAGCGTTGAAGAGTGGAGTTCCCAAAACACCGGGGAGCTGTTTTTT
CSVEEWSSQNTGELFF
>few|-|TRBV5-1|TRBJ2-7
TGCGCCAGCCTTGGGACCTACGAGCAGTACTTC
CASLGTYEQYF
>many|-|TRBV5-1|TRBJ2-3
TGCGCCAGCAGCTTGGACCCGAGCGATACGCAGTATTTT
CASSLDPSDTQYF
>few|-|TRBV4-3|TRBJ2-1
TGCGCCAGCAGCCATTGGCCTACCGATGAGCAGTTCTTC
CASSHWPTDEQFF
>-|TRBD1|TRBV20-1|TRBJ2-1
TGCAGTGATCGACGGGACAGGTTCAGGGAGCAGTTCTTC
CSDRRDRFREQFF
>many|TRBD1|TRBV28|TRBJ1-1
TGTGCCAGCAGTTTTGAACAGGGGGCGACGGAAGCTTTCTTT
CASSFEQGATEAFF
>few|-|TRBV2|TRBJ2-3
TGTGCCAGCGCCGGGCGGACTAGCACAGATACGCAGTATTTT
CASAGRTSTDTQYF
>many|TRBD1|TRBV29-1|TRBJ1-5
TGCAGCGTGGGTGATACAGGGGATTTGAATCAGCCCCAGCATTTT
CSVGDTGDLNQPQHF
>many|-|TRBV28|TRBJ2-5
TGTGCCAGTAAGATGGGCGGTGGTCTCCAAGAGACCCAGTACTTC
CASKMGGGLQETQYF
>many|-|TRBV12-3/TRBV12-4|TRBJ2-3
TGTGCCAGCAGTTTAGGGGCCCCAGCCACAGATACGCAGTATTTT
CASSLGAPATDTQYF
>many|-|TRBV27|TRBJ2-7
TGTGCCAGCCGGCCCCTACTAGTATCCACCTACGAGCAGTACTTC
CASRPLLVSTYEQYF
>many|-|TRBV20-1|TRBJ1-5
TGCAGTGCCTACAAACAGGGTTCGGGTCAGCCCCAGCATTTT
CSAYKQGSGQPQHF
>many|TRBD1|TRBV12-3/TRBV12-4|TRBJ1-5
TGTGCCAGCAGTTTTACGACAGGGAATCAGCCCCAGCATTTT
CASSFTTGNQPQHF
>many|-|TRBV6-1|TRBJ1-5
TGTGCCAGCAGTGAAGTGAAGAGACAGTTCCTTGGACAGCCCCAGCATTTT
CASSEVKRQFLGQPQHF
>many|-|TRBV6-2/TRBV6-3|TRBJ1-1
TGTGCCAGCAGTTACTCTCAGGGTACTGAAGCTTTCTTT
CASSYSQGTEAFF
>many|TRBD1|TRBV29-1|TRBJ2-1
TGCAGCGCTAAAACCGGGACAGGGTGGGATGAGCAGTTCTTC
CSAKTGTGWDEQFF
>few|TRBD2|TRBV7-3|TRBJ2-3
TGTGCCAGCAGCTTAGGGGCTAGCGGGATGTTAGATACGCAGTATTTT
CASSLGASGMLDTQYF
>many|TRBD1|TRBV28|TRBJ1-2
TGTGCCAGCAGGGAGGACAGGGGGCAAGGCTACACCTTC
CASREDRGQGYTF
>many|-|TRBV20-1|TRBJ1-5
TGCAGTGCTATAAACCTACTAGCCAGCAATCAGCCCCAGCATTTT
CSAINLLASNQPQHF
>many|TRBD1|TRBV5-1|TRBJ2-1
TGCGCCAGCAGCTGGGGGACAGGGGGCTGGGATGAGCAGTTCTTC
CASSWGTGGWDEQFF
>-|-|TRBV7-2|TRBJ2-5
TGTGCCAGCAGCTTAGTCACGCGGACCCAAGAGACCCAGTACTTC
CASSLVTRTQETQYF
>-|-|TRBV19|TRBJ1-6
TGTGCCAGTAGTATGGACCGGTCCAATAATTCACCCCTCCACTTT
CASSMDRSNNSPLHF
>many|-|TRBV7-9|TRBJ2-2
TGTGCCGTCAGGGAAACCGGGGAGCTGTTTTTT
CAVRETGELFF
>many|-|TRBV12-3/TRBV12-4|TRBJ1-6
TGTGCCAGCAGTTATAGTACCGATTCACCCCTCCACTTT
CASSYSTDSPLHF
>-|-|TRBV7-9|TRBJ2-2
TGTGCCAGCAGCTACCGAGACCATGGAAGGGGCTCCGGGGAGCTGTTTTTT
CASSYRDHGRGSGELFF
>many|-|TRBV20-1|TRBJ2-1
TGCAGTGCTAGAGTTCGAAGAGAGTACAATGAGCAGTTCTTC
CSARVRREYNEQFF
>many|-|TRBV4-3|TRBJ1-1
TGCGCCAGCAGCCAGCACCCCGCGGGGTACACTGAAGCTTTCTTT
CASSQHPAGYTEAFF
>few|TRBD2|TRBV6-2/TRBV6-3|TRBJ2-3
TGTGCCAGCAGTACTCAAACTAGCGGGATATCCACAGATACGCAGTATTTT
CASSTQTSGISTDTQYF
>many|-|TRBV29-1|TRBJ1-1
TGCAGCGTTGGAGGGGGTGAGAGCACTGAAGCTTTCTTT
CSVGGGESTEAFF
>many|-|TRBV20-1|TRBJ2-3
TGCAGTGCTAGTCCCGGGATGGCAGATACGCAGTATTTT
CSASPGMADTQYF
>many|-|TRBV12-3/TRBV12-4|TRBJ2-1
TGTGCCAGCAGCCGCTCTGGGAGCTCCTACAATGAGCAGTTCTTC
CASSRSGSSYNEQFF
>-|-|TRBV11-3|TRBJ2-1
TGTGCCAGCAGCCAGGGGACCTACAATGAGCAGTTCTTC
CASSQGTYNEQFF
>many|-|TRBV6-1|TRBJ1-1
TGTGCCAGTATGGGGGTCTACAGGAACACTGAAGCTTTCTTT
CASMGVYRNTEAFF
>once|-|TRBV7-2|TRBJ1-3
TGTGCCAGCAGCTTAGGGCCGACCTGGGATGGAAACACCATATATTTT
CASSLGPTWDGNTIYF
>-|-|TRBV11-2|TRBJ2-7
TGTGCCAGCAGCTTAGATTCTTCGCCCCATTACGAGCAGTACTTC
CASSLDSSPHYEQYF